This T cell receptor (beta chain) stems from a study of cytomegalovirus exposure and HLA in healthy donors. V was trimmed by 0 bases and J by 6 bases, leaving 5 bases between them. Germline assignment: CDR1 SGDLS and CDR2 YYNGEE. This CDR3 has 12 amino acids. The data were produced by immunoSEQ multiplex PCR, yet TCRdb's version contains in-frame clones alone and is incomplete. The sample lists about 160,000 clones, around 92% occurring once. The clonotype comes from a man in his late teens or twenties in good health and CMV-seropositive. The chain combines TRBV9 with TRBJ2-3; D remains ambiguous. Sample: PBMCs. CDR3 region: CASSVGEDTQYF. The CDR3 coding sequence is TGTGCCAGCAGCGTAGGCGAGGATACGCAGTATTTT.